The 17 T cell receptor beta chains reported below all come from one sample, sequenced in a study of beta chain features in type 1 diabetes (dated by TCRdb to between 2017 and 2018). For these receptors, no antigen is known. What the research found in general, with its limitations: Type 1 diabetes patients showed a moderate but significant shortening of TCRB CDR3 length in all four CD4+ subsets.

The receptor library was made with the immunoSEQ multiplex PCR assay. The entire amount of isolated RNA was reverse transcribed using the High Capacity cDNA Reverse Transcription Kit, so the sequenced TCRB transcripts were expressed ones. TCRdb stores this immuneACCESS table with in-frame sequences only. Part of the clones is absent; in the studies checked, under half of the shortfall reflects unresolved V genes, and no reason is known for the rest. For this sample there are 100,000 to 150,000 clones; around 9% appear just once. The ten largest clonotypes hold approximately 0.7% of the sample. The sequencing input was central memory CD4+ T cells from blood. The receptors stem from a man aged 25 to 40 with type 1 diabetes.

This clone came up a few times. V gene TRBV5-1 combines with J gene TRBJ2-5; the D gene is possibly TRBD2 (5 bases). Germline V gene data show CDR1 as SGHRS and CDR2 as YFSETQ. The CDR3 contains 15 residues. V lost 3 bases to trimming and J lost 3 bases, with 15 bases between them. The CDR3 DNA reads TGCGCCAGCAGCTCGCCCCAGACGGGAAAAGAGACCCAGTACTTC. Its protein is CASSSPQTGKETQYF.

The sample holds a few counts of this clone. This sequence joins TRBV29-1 and TRBJ2-1; 7 bases match TRBD1. The CDR3 length is 13 residues. V lost 7 bases, J lost 3 bases, and 6 bases stayed unmatched. Germline V gene lookup returns CDR1 SQVTM and CDR2 ANQGSEA. CDR3 amino acids: CSATGTVYNEQFF. CDR3 DNA: TGCAGCGCGACCGGGACAGTCTACAATGAGCAGTTCTTC.

The chain combines TRBV10-3 with TRBJ2-7; D gene ambiguous. CDR3 length: 12 residues. The germline gives CDR1 ENHRY, CDR2 SYGVKD. V was clipped by 0 bases and J by 4 bases, with 4 bases between them. In nucleotides, the CDR3 is TGTGCCATCAGTGAGTCCCCATACGAGCAGTACTTC. This codes for CAISESPYEQYF.

V and J are TRBV28 and TRBJ2-3; 9 nucleotides line up with TRBD2. V trimming: 5 bases; J trimming: 2 bases; junction bases outside the gene matches: 11. The germline V gene encodes CDR1 MDHEN and CDR2 SYDVKM. This CDR3 has 17 amino acids. Written as DNA, the CDR3 is TGTGCCAGCAGTAACGCAGCTAGCGGGGCCACCACAGATACGCAGTATTTT. Encoded protein: CASSNAASGATTDTQYF.

V is TRBV5-4 and J is TRBJ2-7; 10 bases agree with TRBD1. With 4 bases clipped from V and 7 bases from J, the junction kept 5 bases outside the gene matches. This CDR3 has 13 amino acids. The germline CDR1 and CDR2 sequences are SGHNT and YYREEE (reference sequence). The DNA of the CDR3 is TGTGCCAGCAGCGAGGGACAGGGGCTGGAGCAGTACTTC. It specifies CASSEGQGLEQYF.

J is TRBJ2-2 and V is TRBV9, with 7 bases lining up with TRBD1. CDR3 size: 15 residues. V gave up 4 bases and J gave up 6 bases; unmatched junction bases: 9. The germline CDR1 and CDR2 sequences are SGDLS and YYNGEE. The CDR3 region is CASSSSQGTAGELFF. CDR3 bases: TGTGCCAGCAGCTCAAGCCAAGGGACAGCCGGGGAGCTGTTTTTT.

In its sample, this clone was seen a few times. This chain joins TRBV7-3 and TRBJ2-1; 7 bases fit TRBD1. From germline, CDR1 is SGHTA and CDR2 FQGTGA. V shed 4 bases and J 0 bases; nucleotides not matched to a gene: 3. The CDR3 contains 15 residues. The CDR3 region has the DNA TGTGCCAGCAGCTCCACAGGGGACTCCTACAATGAGCAGTTCTTC. Protein: CASSSTGDSYNEQFF.

The rearrangement joins TRBV2 to TRBJ1-1; D is possibly TRBD1 (5 bases). V shed 6 bases and J shed 0 bases, with 11 bases lying between them. The germline gives CDR1 SNHLY, CDR2 FYNNEI. This CDR3 spans 14 amino acids. This CDR3 reads CASRIQTVNTEAFF. CDR3 nucleotide sequence: TGTGCCAGCAGAATACAGACAGTGAACACTGAAGCTTTCTTT.

The genes are TRBV5-4 and TRBJ1-6, with D unclear. Trimming shortened V by 7 bases and J by 4 bases, and 9 bases separated the two germline ends. The CDR3 extends over 13 amino acids. Germline CDR1 reads SGHNT; CDR2 reads YYREEE (reference sequence). DNA of the CDR3: TGTGCCAGCTCCCCGGGGTATAATTCACCCCTCCACTTT. Residues: CASSPGYNSPLHF.

The chain is built from TRBV7-3 and TRBJ2-3; D ambiguous. Trimming removed 5 bases at V and 1 base at J, with 13 bases between. This CDR3 contains 15 residues. CDR1 and CDR2 from the germline V gene are SGHTA and FQGTGA. Here the CDR3 reads CASSLFPSRTDTQYF. Here the CDR3 DNA reads TGTGCCAGCAGCCTATTCCCTTCGCGCACAGATACGCAGTATTTT.

This rearrangement joins TRBV5-1 to TRBJ2-1; 10 nucleotides align to TRBD1. Germline V gene sequence: CDR1 SGHRS, CDR2 YFSETQ. CDR3 length equals 15 residues. V shed 4 bases and J 4 bases; nucleotides not matched to a gene: 5. This chain's CDR3 is CASSLRQGAYNEQFF. CDR3 DNA: TGCGCCAGCAGCCTGAGACAGGGGGCATACAATGAGCAGTTCTTC.

This chain links TRBV7-9 with TRBJ1-2, with D tentatively TRBD1 (6 bases). This CDR3 spans 13 amino acids. Germline V gene data show CDR1 as SEHNR and CDR2 as FQNEAQ (reference sequence). Trimming stripped 1 base from V and 6 bases from J, with 9 bases between. The CDR3 nucleotides read TGTGCCAGCAGCTTAGGCCAGGGGAATGGCTACACCTTC. Amino acid sequence: CASSLGQGNGYTF.

This clone occurred a few times. The rearrangement uses TRBV4-3 and TRBJ2-3; D ambiguous. This CDR3 region has 13 residues. Germline V CDR1 and CDR2: LGHNA, YSLEER. Trimming pared 3 bases from V and 4 bases from J, leaving 8 bases between. CDR3 DNA sequence: TGCGCCAGCAGCCAGCGATTGGCAGATACGCAGTATTTT. Amino acid sequence: CASSQRLADTQYF.

The rearrangement uses TRBV5-1 and TRBJ2-3; D unresolved. The CDR3 loop spans 15 amino acids. V lost 0 bases to trimming and J lost 3 bases, with 11 bases between them. The germline CDR1 and CDR2 sequences are SGHRS and YFSETQ. CDR3 sequence: CASSLAHFRTDTQYF. CDR3 nucleotide sequence: TGCGCCAGCAGCTTGGCTCACTTTAGAACAGATACGCAGTATTTT.

This clone has only a few counts. This chain connects TRBV30 to TRBJ2-3; 8 bases fit TRBD2. Germline trimming cut 0 bases from V and 2 bases from J; bases unmatched to any gene: 4. Germline-derived CDR1 and CDR2 are GTSNPN and SVGIG (reference sequence). This CDR3 has 15 residues. CDR3 sequence (DNA): TGTGCCTGGAGTGTAGGTAGCGGGGACACAGATACGCAGTATTTT. Amino acid sequence: CAWSVGSGDTDTQYF.

This clone was seen more than once but under ten times. This sequence joins TRBV19 and TRBJ2-5; 8 nucleotides align to TRBD2. CDR1 and CDR2 (germline): LNHDA, SQIVND (reference sequence). The CDR3 has 15 amino acids. Trimming at V came to 6 bases and at J to 5 bases, leaving 11 bases not matched to a gene. The CDR3: CASSLDGRVGETQYF. The CDR3 nucleotides read TGTGCCAGTAGCCTCGACGGGAGGGTTGGGGAGACCCAGTACTTC.

This clone was recorded a few times. The chain recombines TRBV27 with TRBJ2-7, with D tentatively TRBD1 (5 bases). The CDR3 has 13 amino acids. CDR1 MNHEY and CDR2 SMNVEV come from the germline V gene (reference sequence). Trimming pared 6 bases from V and 4 bases from J, leaving 13 bases between. For the CDR3, the DNA is TGTGCCAGCAGGCCCCTGGGGCTATACGAGCAGTACTTC. Protein: CASRPLGLYEQYF.